The 26 T cell receptor beta chains below come from one sample, sequenced in a study of a mutant IDH1 vaccine in newly diagnosed glioma. Their cognate antigens are unknown. Only in-frame clones appear in the TCRdb table, and some are missing; sequencing was by immunoSEQ multiplex PCR. The sample has 60,000 or so clones; roughly 80% are singletons. Time point defined: week 35, safety follow-up. With topical imiquimod, each dose of the vaccine consisted of 300 ug of mutant IDH1 20-mer peptide. This material consisted of PBMCs, taken from a glioma patient whose treatment included an IDH1 peptide vaccine. Receptor source: a man aged 25-45 years with glioma.

The V and J genes are TRBV6-5 and TRBJ2-5, with TRBD1 identical over 9 bases. Germline CDR1 MNHEY, CDR2 SVGAGI. Trimming at V came to 4 bases and at J to 3 bases, leaving 6 bases not matched to a gene. The CDR3 loop spans 15 amino acids. The CDR3 coding sequence is TGTGCCAGCAGTTCACAGGGGGCGCAGGAAGAGACCCAGTACTTC. This gives the protein CASSSQGAQEETQYF.

This clone was seen only a few times. The chain combines TRBV5-4 with TRBJ2-1, with TRBD1 as a possible D gene (5 bases). The germline CDR1 and CDR2 sequences are SGHNT and YYREEE (reference sequence). Deletions cut 2 bases from V and 7 bases from J, with 10 bases between. CDR3 size: 13 residues. The CDR3 spells CASSFREGNEQFF. DNA for the CDR3: TGTGCCAGCAGCTTCAGGGAAGGGAATGAGCAGTTCTTC. The entire variable domain, with the rest obtained from reference TRBV5-4 and TRBJ2-1, is as follows: ETGVTQSPTHLIKTRGQQVTLRCSSQSGHNTVSWYQQALGQGPQFIFQYYREEENGRGNFPPRFSGLQFPNYSSELNVNALELDDSALYLCASSFREGNEQFFGPGTRLTVL.

This chain links TRBV29-1 with TRBJ1-3; unclear D gene. The CDR3 has 14 amino acids. Trimming cost V 2 bases and J 4 bases, with 12 bases left between them. Germline assignment: CDR1 SQVTM and CDR2 ANQGSEA. The CDR3: CSVESDWPGNTIYF. CDR3 DNA sequence: TGCAGCGTTGAATCAGACTGGCCGGGAAACACCATATATTTT.

The chain links TRBV29-1 to TRBJ1-5; D may be TRBD1 (6 bases). The CDR3 sequence is 13 residues long. Trimming removed 6 bases at V and 6 bases at J, with 15 bases between. Germline-derived CDR1 and CDR2 are SQVTM and ANQGSEA. CDR3 nucleotide sequence: TGCAGCGTGACAGGACACCTGGGTCAGCCCCAGCATTTT. It is translated as CSVTGHLGQPQHF. Full variable domain (rest looked up from reference TRBV29-1 and TRBJ1-5): SAVISQKPSRDICQRGTSLTIQCQVDSQVTMMFWYRQQPGQSLTLIATANQGSEATYESGFVIDKFPISRPNLTFSTLTVSNMSPEDSSIYLCSVTGHLGQPQHFGDGTRLSIL.

This clone was observed once. This rearrangement joins TRBV4-2 to TRBJ1-5; 8 nucleotides line up with TRBD1. This CDR3 has 18 amino acids. Losses at the gene ends were 0 bases for V and 7 bases for J; bases not matched to a gene: 14. Per germline, CDR1 LGHNA and CDR2 YNFKEQ. The CDR3 sequence: CASSQDLWGSGGRQPQHF. The CDR3 DNA reads TGTGCCAGCAGCCAAGATCTTTGGGGGTCAGGGGGCCGGCAGCCCCAGCATTTT.

CDR3 bases: TGTGCCAGCAGCTCTGGGACCTACGAGCAGTACTTC. This encodes CASSSGTYEQYF. The J gene is TRBJ2-7, the V gene TRBV7-9, with no clear D. The CDR3 is 12 residues long. Trimming removed 4 bases at V and 2 bases at J, with 6 bases between. Per germline, CDR1 SEHNR and CDR2 FQNEAQ (reference sequence).

A few counts support this clone. The CDR3 is CASSLRGANTEAFF. The DNA of the CDR3 is TGTGCCAGCAGCTTGAGGGGCGCGAACACTGAAGCTTTCTTT. The J gene is TRBJ1-1, the V gene TRBV5-6; possible D gene TRBD1, 5 bases. Germline V gene sequence: CDR1 SGHDT, CDR2 YYEEEE. The CDR3 is 14 residues long. The V gene lost 1 base and the J gene lost 1 base, with 8 bases spanning the gap.

The chain has TRBV15 and TRBJ1-1; no clear D. The germline CDR1 and CDR2 sequences are LNHNV and YYDKDF (reference sequence). V lost 6 bases and J 1 base, leaving 12 bases between the germline ends. The CDR3 is 14 residues long. Here the CDR3 reads CATRNPDGNTEAFF. The CDR3 coding sequence is TGTGCCACCAGGAATCCGGACGGGAACACTGAAGCTTTCTTT.

J is TRBJ2-6 and V is TRBV5-1; D uncertain. This CDR3 spans 19 amino acids. The ends were cut back, 4 bases at V and 0 bases at J, with 20 bases in the middle. CDR1 and CDR2 (germline): SGHRS, YFSETQ. CDR3 amino acids: CASSGVCCFRFSGANVLTF. DNA of the CDR3: TGCGCCAGCAGCGGGGTGTGCTGTTTCCGTTTCTCTGGGGCCAACGTCCTGACTTTC.

With respect to this clone: The junction departs from germline at one end; a sequencing error may be responsible. The V call is TRBV5-8, the J call TRBJ1-2; 9 bases fit TRBD1. The CDR3 runs to 14 residues. Germline V gene data show CDR1 as SGHTS and CDR2 as YDEGEE. Written as DNA, the CDR3 is TGTGTCAGCAGCTTGGACAGGGGCAACTATGGCTACACCTTC. This sequence encodes CVSSLDRGNYGYTF.

This rearrangement joins TRBV7-9 to TRBJ2-5, with a tentative D call TRBD1 (5 bases). The CDR3 loop spans 13 amino acids. V lost 3 bases to trimming and J lost 1 base, with 6 bases between them. Looked up from germline, CDR1 is SEHNR and CDR2 is FQNEAQ (reference sequence). The DNA for the CDR3 is TGTGCCAGCAGCTTTACAGGCCAAGAGACCCAGTACTTC. Translating gives CASSFTGQETQYF. Full variable domain (rest looked up from reference TRBV7-9 and TRBJ2-5): DTGVSQNPRHKITKRGQNVTFRCDPISEHNRLYWYRQTLGQGPEFLTYFQNEAQLEKSRLLSDRFSAERPKGSFSTLEIQRTEQGDSAMYLCASSFTGQETQYFGPGTRLLVL.

V usage is TRBV19 and J usage is TRBJ1-2, with unresolved D. The CDR3 runs 15 residues. V was clipped by 6 bases and J by 4 bases, with 18 bases between them. Per the germline V gene, CDR1 is LNHDA and CDR2 is SQIVND (reference sequence). The CDR3: CASSKLSPGGYGYTF. The CDR3 bases are TGTGCCAGTAGCAAATTGTCACCGGGCGGCTATGGCTACACCTTC.

This clone was counted once. The V gene is TRBV19, the J gene TRBJ1-1; 9 nucleotides agree with TRBD1. The CDR3 length is 13 residues. Germline-derived CDR1 and CDR2 are LNHDA and SQIVND (reference sequence). With 7 bases clipped from V and 11 bases from J, the junction kept 11 bases outside the gene matches. Here the CDR3 DNA reads TGTGCCAGTACCCGCGACAGGGGGGTTTCGGCTTTCTTT. This gives the protein CASTRDRGVSAFF. Using reference TRBV19 and TRBJ1-1 for the parts outside the CDR3, the full variable domain is DGGITQSPKYLFRKEGQNVTLSCEQNLNHDAMYWYRQDPGQGLRLIYYSQIVNDFQKGDIAEGYSVSREKKESFPLTVTSAQKNPTAFYLCASTRDRGVSAFFGQGTRLTVV.

The gene calls are TRBV28 and TRBJ1-3; D gene ambiguous. The CDR3 spans 17 residues. Germline V lookup: CDR1 MDHEN, CDR2 SYDVKM. Trimming removed 5 bases from V and 6 bases from J, with 23 bases in between. CDR3 protein: CASSPMTLAGSSNTIYF. The CDR3 coding sequence is TGTGCCAGCAGTCCCATGACGCTCGCGGGTTCCTCAAACACCATATATTTT.

CDR3 residues: CAIRLDGGRDEQFF. The CDR3 DNA is TGTGCCATCAGACTCGACGGGGGGAGGGATGAGCAGTTCTTC. The chain couples TRBV10-3 to TRBJ2-1, with 7 positions matching TRBD2. This CDR3 comprises 14 residues. J was trimmed by 8 bases and V by 6 bases; bases with no gene match: 10. Germline loops: CDR1 ENHRY, CDR2 SYGVKD.

The gene calls are TRBV27 and TRBJ2-3; 10 positions match TRBD1. The CDR3 extends over 14 amino acids. J gave up 7 bases and V 8 bases, and 9 bases lay outside the gene matches. Per the germline V gene, CDR1 is MNHEY and CDR2 is SMNVEV (reference sequence). The CDR3 reads CASPTRQGAYTQYF. The CDR3 bases are TGTGCCAGCCCCACGAGACAGGGGGCGTATACGCAGTATTTT.

This clone was seen once. V usage is TRBV19 and J usage is TRBJ2-1; a possible D gene is TRBD1 (5 bases). CDR1 is LNHDA, CDR2 SQIVND, per germline (reference sequence). The CDR3 spans 15 residues. V gave up 3 bases and J gave up 9 bases, with 18 bases separating them. This CDR3 reads CASSMGQGIVAEQFF. In DNA form, the CDR3 reads TGTGCCAGTAGTATGGGGCAGGGTATAGTCGCTGAGCAGTTCTTC.

The chain carries TRBV20-1 and TRBJ1-1; the D gene is possibly TRBD1 (5 bases). V lost 3 bases to trimming and J lost 11 bases, with 13 bases between them. CDR1 and CDR2 (germline): DFQATT, SNEGSKA (reference sequence). The CDR3 loop spans 11 amino acids. The CDR3 spells CSASPGPPAFF. The CDR3 nucleotides read TGCAGTGCTAGTCCGGGGCCGCCCGCTTTCTTT.

The chain has TRBV21-1 and TRBJ1-1; TRBD1 is taken as the D call from the table, unchecked against the DNA. TRBV21-1 is an annotated pseudogene. CDR3 length equals 12 residues. The CDR3 DNA reads as TGTGCCAGCAGCCCCCCGGACAGGGGCGCTTTCTTT. It translates to CASSPPDRGAFF.

The chain combines TRBV5-1 with TRBJ2-1, with 8 bases that match TRBD1. Per germline, CDR1 SGHRS and CDR2 YFSETQ. Germline trimming cut 3 bases from V and 6 bases from J; bases unmatched to any gene: 2. There are 13 residues in the CDR3. The chain's CDR3 is CASSSGTGNEQFF. CDR3 bases: TGCGCCAGCAGCTCCGGGACAGGCAATGAGCAGTTCTTC.

The V gene is TRBV7-8, the J gene TRBJ1-5; 8 bases agree with TRBD1. CDR1 is SGHVS and CDR2 is FQNEAQ in the germline V gene. The CDR3 is 14 amino acids. Trimming at V came to 5 bases and at J to 5 bases, leaving 5 bases not matched to a gene. The DNA for the CDR3 is TGTGCCAGCAGCCCCCCGGACAGGGATCAGCCCCAGCATTTT. Its protein is CASSPPDRDQPQHF.

The chain uses TRBV19 and TRBJ2-7, with 7 positions matching TRBD1. CDR1 is LNHDA, CDR2 SQIVND, per germline (reference sequence). V was pared by 3 bases and J by 6 bases, with 14 bases of the junction left unmatched. The CDR3 loop spans 16 amino acids. CDR3 region: CASSIGSTTGKREQYF. CDR3 bases: TGTGCCAGTAGTATTGGCTCCACGACAGGGAAACGCGAGCAGTACTTC.

J is TRBJ1-1 and V is TRBV7-9, with D uncertain. Germline assignment: CDR1 SEHNR and CDR2 FQNEAQ (reference sequence). V shed 5 bases and J shed 3 bases, with 7 bases lying between them. This CDR3 is built from 12 residues. The CDR3 region is CASSHSDTEAFF. CDR3 coding DNA: TGTGCCAGCAGCCATTCAGACACTGAAGCTTTCTTT.

This chain uses TRBV6-6 with TRBJ1-5; TRBD1 might be the D (5 bases). V was clipped by 7 bases and J by 7 bases, with 14 bases between them. Germline CDR1 and CDR2: MNHNY and SVGAGI (reference sequence). This CDR3 spans 13 amino acids. The chain's CDR3 is CASMVSEGQPQHF. CDR3 nucleotide sequence: TGTGCCAGCATGGTCTCCGAGGGGCAGCCCCAGCATTTT.

The V call is TRBV2, the J call TRBJ1-6, with D possibly matching TRBD1 (5 bases). CDR3 length: 14 residues. Germline V gene sequence: CDR1 SNHLY, CDR2 FYNNEI. V was cut by 6 bases and J by 5 bases, with 11 bases left in between. This CDR3 reads CASSERRDNSPLHF. CDR3 DNA: TGTGCCAGCAGCGAGCGCAGGGATAATTCACCCCTCCACTTT.

The chain joins TRBV4-1 to TRBJ2-5, with TRBD2 matching 9 bases. Looked up from germline, CDR1 is MGHRA and CDR2 is YSYEKL. The ends lost 0 bases at V and 2 bases at J; junction bases unmatched: 4. The CDR3 is 16 residues long. Here the CDR3 DNA reads TGCGCCAGCAGCCAAGATGGGGCGGGGGGGCAAGAGACCCAGTACTTC. Translated, it gives CASSQDGAGGQETQYF.